These 4 T cell receptor beta chains were sequenced from one sample in a study of cytomegalovirus exposure and HLA in healthy donors. Amplification used 60 Vbeta primers and 13 Jbeta primers. Using immunoSEQ multiplex PCR, the repertoire was profiled, and TCRdb retains in-frame clones only, with some absent. The repertoire includes approximately 180,000 clones, roughly four fifths of them detected once, and about 4.9% sits in the top ten. Sample: PBMCs. These receptors were collected from a girl between 10 and 17 years old in good health and CMV-seropositive.

This clone occurred a few times. This chain uses TRBV27 with TRBJ1-1; 7 bases fit TRBD1. Germline V CDR1 and CDR2: MNHEY, SMNVEV (reference sequence). This CDR3 contains 15 residues. J was trimmed by 2 bases and V by 4 bases; bases with no gene match: 7. The CDR3 here is CASSWTGRKNTEAFF. DNA for the CDR3: TGTGCCAGCAGTTGGACAGGACGGAAAAACACTGAAGCTTTCTTT.

The chain uses TRBV7-9 and TRBJ1-1, with D uncertain. Germline CDR1 reads SEHNR; CDR2 reads FQNEAQ (reference sequence). This CDR3 contains 12 residues. With 6 bases removed from V and 2 bases from J, the gap between germline ends came to 7 bases. The CDR3 bases are TGTGCCAGCAGACGGGATAACACTGAAGCTTTCTTT. This sequence encodes CASRRDNTEAFF.

This chain connects TRBV5-1 to TRBJ1-1; no reliable D call. This CDR3 is 15 amino acids long. V lost 4 bases and J 1 base, leaving 14 bases between the germline ends. Germline CDR1 reads SGHRS; CDR2 reads YFSETQ. The CDR3 loop reads CASSGSWAPNTEAFF. CDR3 nucleotide sequence: TGCGCCAGCAGCGGGAGTTGGGCACCGAACACTGAAGCTTTCTTT.

The CDR3 nucleotides read TGTGCAAGTCGCTTAGTGTCTTTAGCGGGGGTCTACACAGATACGCAGTATTTT. Residues: CASRLVSLAGVYTDTQYF. The chain employs TRBV12-2 and TRBJ2-3; the table's D call, TRBD2, has no DNA check behind it. TRBV12-2 has pseudogene status. This CDR3 is 18 amino acids long.